The 32 T cell receptor beta chains reported below all come from one sample, sequenced in a study of beta chain features in type 1 diabetes. Study-level findings and limits: Type 1 diabetes patients had moderately but significantly shorter TCRB CDR3s in all four CD4+ subsets.

What was sequenced were expressed TCRB transcripts, since all of the isolated RNA had been reverse transcribed. Some clones are missing from TCRdb's copy, which holds only in-frame ones; the method was immunoSEQ multiplex PCR. The sample has 600,000 to 700,000 clones; 13% are singletons. Their target antigens are unknown. The sample consisted of naive CD4+ T cells from blood. The source of these receptors is a young man with type 1 diabetes.

The table lists this clone with a few counts. V usage is TRBV4-2 and J usage is TRBJ2-1; 9 nucleotides align to TRBD2. V lost 4 bases, J lost 0 bases, and 4 bases stayed unmatched. This CDR3 spans 16 amino acids. Germline values: CDR1 LGHNA, CDR2 YNFKEQ. CDR3 coding DNA: TGTGCCAGCAGCCTTAAACTAGCGGGCTCCTACAATGAGCAGTTCTTC. This sequence encodes CASSLKLAGSYNEQFF.

With respect to this clone: One end of the junction is discordant with germline, which a read error may explain. This sequence joins TRBV4-2 and TRBJ1-1; D uncertain. This CDR3 is 14 amino acids long. In germline, CDR1 is LGHNA, CDR2 YNFKEQ. CDR3 nucleotide sequence: TGTGCCAGCAGCCAAGGAGCCACGAACACTGTAGCTTTCTTT. Amino acids: CASSQGATNTVAFF.

The V gene is TRBV6-5, the J gene TRBJ1-1; TRBD1 agrees at 10 bases. The junction had 7 bases not matched to a gene; V was cut back by 6 bases and J by 6 bases. The V gene's germline CDR1 is MNHEY and CDR2 SVGAGI. The CDR3 loop spans 14 amino acids. The CDR3: CASSQDRGHPEAFF. CDR3 nucleotide sequence: TGTGCCAGCAGCCAAGACAGGGGGCACCCTGAAGCTTTCTTT.

The chain carries TRBV2 and TRBJ2-7; 10 bases are shared with TRBD1. Germline loops: CDR1 SNHLY, CDR2 FYNNEI. V dropped 5 bases and J dropped 1; count of bases not matched to a gene: 8. CDR3 size: 16 residues. CDR3 in DNA: TGTGCCAGCAGTTCTCCGGGGACAGGGGTATCCTACGAGCAGTACTTC. Protein product: CASSSPGTGVSYEQYF.

The chain links TRBV30 to TRBJ1-5; TRBD1 matches 11 bases. Losses at the gene ends were 4 bases for V and 2 bases for J; bases not matched to a gene: 10. CDR1 and CDR2 from the germline V gene are GTSNPN and SVGIG (reference sequence). The CDR3 totals 17 residues. The CDR3, as DNA: TGTGCCTGGACCCGGACAGGGGGCGCTTATGGCAATCAGCCCCAGCATTTT. Translation gives CAWTRTGGAYGNQPQHF.

The chain recombines TRBV7-2 with TRBJ2-7, with D possibly called TRBD1 or TRBD2 (5 bases each). Deletions cut 4 bases from V and 1 base from J, with 14 bases between. The germline gives CDR1 SGHTA, CDR2 FQGNSA. This CDR3 region has 15 residues. CDR3 nucleotides: TGTGCCAGCAGCTCTTGGGACGGAGCTTCCTACGAGCAGTACTTC. It is translated as CASSSWDGASYEQYF.

This clone has just a few counts. The chain uses TRBV18 and TRBJ2-7; no reliable D call. V lost 1 base and J lost 5, with 9 bases in between. The CDR3 totals 13 residues. Germline CDR1 reads KGHSH; CDR2 reads LQKENI. CDR3 loop: CASSPLLRDEQYF. The CDR3 nucleotides read TGTGCCAGCTCACCACTGTTAAGGGACGAGCAGTACTTC.

In this sample, this clone turned up a few times. J is TRBJ1-4 and V is TRBV18; D remains ambiguous. Trimming shortened V by 6 bases and J by 0 bases, and 14 bases separated the two germline ends. Germline V gene sequence: CDR1 KGHSH, CDR2 LQKENI. The length of the CDR3 is 16 residues. CDR3 amino acids: CASSPQEGPTNEKLFF. DNA for the CDR3: TGTGCCAGCTCGCCCCAGGAGGGCCCAACTAATGAAAAACTGTTTTTT.

In nucleotides, the CDR3 is TGTGCCAGCAGTTCCCAGACGCAGCAAGAGACCCAGTACTTC. Its protein product is CASSSQTQQETQYF. The chain combines TRBV2 with TRBJ2-5; D is uncertain. The germline V gene has CDR1 SNHLY and CDR2 FYNNEI. V was pared by 5 bases and J by 2 bases, with 12 bases between. This CDR3 is 14 amino acids long.

This chain joins TRBV15 and TRBJ2-2; TRBD2 aligns across 10 bases. Germline CDR1 LNHNV, CDR2 YYDKDF (reference sequence). The V segment lost 2 bases and the J segment 4 bases; nucleotides outside the gene matches: 7. The CDR3 is 17 amino acids. The CDR3 DNA is TGTGCCACCAGCAGACCCATAGCGGGGGGCGGCACCGGGGAGCTGTTTTTT. This translates into CATSRPIAGGGTGELFF.

This clone was counted between two and nine times. The rearrangement uses TRBV30 and TRBJ2-7, with D possibly TRBD1 on 6 matching bases. Trimming removed 2 bases at V and 2 bases at J, with 10 bases between. The CDR3 has 13 residues. Germline V gene lookup returns CDR1 GTSNPN and CDR2 SVGIG (reference sequence). The CDR3, as DNA: TGTGCCTGGAGTCCCGGACAGCCCTACGAGCAGTACTTC. This sequence encodes CAWSPGQPYEQYF.

This clone was found a few times. The chain employs TRBV27 and TRBJ2-7; D may be TRBD1 or TRBD2 (5 bases each). V lost 3 bases to trimming and J lost 1 base, with 10 bases between them. Germline assignment: CDR1 MNHEY and CDR2 SMNVEV (reference sequence). The CDR3 covers 14 residues. CDR3 DNA: TGTGCCAGCAGTTTTCGGGACGGATCCTACGAGCAGTACTTC. Translation gives CASSFRDGSYEQYF.

This clone has just a few counts. CDR3 protein: CASRSPPTNEKLFF. CDR3 coding DNA: TGTGCCAGTAGGAGCCCTCCAACTAATGAAAAACTGTTTTTT. The rearrangement uses TRBV19 and TRBJ1-4; D is uncertain. Trimming removed 6 bases at V and 0 bases at J, with 8 bases between. Germline V gene sequence: CDR1 LNHDA, CDR2 SQIVND (reference sequence). This CDR3 contains 14 residues.

This clone showed up just a few times. The V and J genes are TRBV14 and TRBJ1-1, with D possibly matching TRBD1 (5 bases). The V end lost 4 bases, the J end lost 3 bases, and 12 bases lay between the germline ends. The germline CDR1 and CDR2 sequences are SGHDN and FVKESK. The CDR3 totals 14 residues. The chain's CDR3 is CASSPPQVYTEAFF. DNA for the CDR3: TGTGCCAGCAGCCCTCCACAGGTCTACACTGAAGCTTTCTTT.

This clone turned up a few times. V gene TRBV30 combines with J gene TRBJ2-5, with TRBD1 as a possible D gene (5 bases). Germline CDR1 and CDR2: GTSNPN and SVGIG (reference sequence). The CDR3 contains 12 residues. V lost 3 bases and J lost 8, with 13 bases in between. The CDR3 region is CAWSSGSATQYF. The CDR3 DNA reads TGTGCCTGGAGCTCAGGGTCGGCTACCCAGTACTTC. Based on the CDR3 plus reference TRBV30 and TRBJ2-5, the full variable domain is SQTIHQWPATLVQPVGSPLSLECTVEGTSNPNLYWYRQAAGRGLQLLFYSVGIGQISSEVPQNLSASRPQDRQFILSSKKLLLSDSGFYLCAWSSGSATQYFGPGTRLLVL.

This clone was counted only a few times. This rearrangement joins TRBV27 to TRBJ2-1, with D maybe TRBD1 (6 bases). V was clipped by 5 bases and J by 12 bases, with 11 bases between them. CDR1 is MNHEY, CDR2 SMNVEV, per germline (reference sequence). This CDR3 contains 11 residues. CDR3 in amino acids: CASSNRDGQFF. The CDR3 DNA is TGTGCCAGCAGTAACAGGGATGGGCAGTTCTTC.

This clone was counted between two and nine times. CDR3 sequence reads: CASSLEPSTEAFF. CDR3 coding DNA: TGTGCCAGCAGCTTGGAACCGAGCACTGAAGCTTTCTTT. This chain uses TRBV5-6 with TRBJ1-1; no definite D call. The germline gives CDR1 SGHDT, CDR2 YYEEEE. The CDR3 loop spans 13 amino acids. Deletions cut 0 bases from V and 4 bases from J, with 7 bases between. The full variable domain, with the rest looked up from reference TRBV5-6 and TRBJ1-1, is DAGVTQSPTHLIKTRGQQVTLRCSPKSGHDTVSWYQQALGQGPQFIFQYYEEEERQRGNFPDRFSGHQFPNYSSELNVNALLLGDSALYLCASSLEPSTEAFFGQGTRLTVV.

This clone was recorded a few times. The genes are TRBV28 and TRBJ1-1, with D possibly TRBD1 on 5 matching bases. Germline CDR1 and CDR2: MDHEN and SYDVKM. Trimming stripped 7 bases from V and 2 bases from J, with 17 bases between. This CDR3 contains 15 residues. As DNA, the CDR3 is TGTGCCAGCACCTTTGCCGGGGGAATAAACACTGAAGCTTTCTTT. Protein product: CASTFAGGINTEAFF.

V is TRBV30 and J is TRBJ1-2; maybe TRBD1 (5 bases). Germline assignment: CDR1 GTSNPN and CDR2 SVGIG (reference sequence). V lost 0 bases to trimming and J lost 4 bases, with 12 bases between them. CDR3 length equals 14 residues. The DNA of the CDR3 is TGTGCCTGGAGTGTAGGGACTTATAGCTATGGCTACACCTTC. Amino acids: CAWSVGTYSYGYTF.

V and J are TRBV11-3 and TRBJ2-3; D is ambiguous. Germline V CDR1 and CDR2: SGHNT, YENEEA. The CDR3 loop spans 14 amino acids. Trimming pared 3 bases from V and 1 base from J, leaving 8 bases between. The CDR3 here is CASSLGTGTDTQYF. CDR3 nucleotide sequence: TGTGCCAGCAGCTTGGGAACAGGCACAGATACGCAGTATTTT.

The CDR3 sequence is CASSLLLAGGADTQYF. The CDR3 nucleotides read TGCGCCAGCAGCTTACTACTAGCGGGGGGCGCGGATACGCAGTATTTT. The chain joins TRBV5-1 to TRBJ2-3; the match to TRBD2 covers 12 bases. The junction had 7 bases not matched to a gene; V was cut back by 2 bases and J by 6 bases. CDR1 and CDR2 from the germline V gene are SGHRS and YFSETQ. This CDR3 spans 16 amino acids. Using reference TRBV5-1 and TRBJ2-3 for the parts outside the CDR3, the full variable domain is KAGVTQTPRYLIKTRGQQVTLSCSPISGHRSVSWYQQTPGQGLQFLFEYFSETQRNKGNFPGRFSGRQFSNSRSEMNVSTLELGDSALYLCASSLLLAGGADTQYFGPGTRLTVL.

This clone was observed a handful of times. J is TRBJ2-5 and V is TRBV2; TRBD1 or TRBD2 may be the D gene (5 bases each). V was trimmed by 6 bases and J by 2 bases, leaving 10 bases between them. Per germline, CDR1 SNHLY and CDR2 FYNNEI. This CDR3 has 13 residues. The CDR3 here is CASRVGTQETQYF. For the CDR3, the DNA is TGTGCCAGCAGAGTCGGGACGCAAGAGACCCAGTACTTC.

This chain connects TRBV7-9 to TRBJ1-1, with D hard to call. CDR3 length: 17 amino acids. Trimming took 1 base from V and 4 from J, leaving 19 bases between them. CDR1 is SEHNR, CDR2 FQNEAQ, per germline (reference sequence). CDR3 sequence (DNA): TGTGCCAGCAGCTTAGGCACAAGTGTGGGTGTGGTCACTGAAGCTTTCTTT. Residues: CASSLGTSVGVVTEAFF.

This clone has only a few counts. The chain carries TRBV25-1 and TRBJ2-3, with TRBD1 as a possible D gene (6 bases). Trimming took 1 base from V and 1 from J, leaving 12 bases between them. The CDR3 consists of 16 residues. Germline lookup yields CDR1 MGHDK and CDR2 SYGVNS. CDR3: CASSEFGGAGTDTQYF. CDR3 DNA sequence: TGTGCCAGCAGTGAATTTGGGGGCGCAGGCACAGATACGCAGTATTTT.

This clone was seen a handful of times. The genes are TRBV5-6 and TRBJ1-6; D may be TRBD1 (5 bases). Trimming removed 3 bases from V and 5 bases from J, with 9 bases in between. The length of the CDR3 is 14 residues. CDR1 and CDR2 from the germline V gene are SGHDT and YYEEEE. This CDR3 is CASSYEGNNSPLHF. CDR3 nucleotide sequence: TGTGCCAGCAGCTACGAGGGGAATAATTCACCCCTCCACTTT.

V gene TRBV5-1 combines with J gene TRBJ1-2; D possibly corresponds to TRBD1 (5 bases). Germline V lookup: CDR1 SGHRS, CDR2 YFSETQ. The CDR3 is made up of 16 amino acids. Trimming took off 4 bases at V and 0 bases at J, with 16 bases between the two ends. CDR3 residues: CASSLRPVGANYGYTF. The CDR3 DNA is TGCGCCAGCAGCCTACGACCAGTGGGGGCTAACTATGGCTACACCTTC.

This CDR3 is CAISGTVSGNTIYF. Here the CDR3 DNA reads TGTGCCATCAGTGGGACTGTCTCTGGAAACACCATATATTTT. The V call is TRBV10-3, the J call TRBJ1-3; D is uncertain. CDR1 and CDR2 from the germline V gene are ENHRY and SYGVKD. The CDR3 runs to 14 residues. V lost 4 bases, J lost 0 bases, and 7 bases lay in between.

V gene TRBV9 combines with J gene TRBJ1-3; no clear D. CDR1 is SGDLS, CDR2 YYNGEE, per germline. The length of the CDR3 is 14 residues. Trimming removed 0 bases from V and 4 bases from J, with 8 bases in between. The CDR3 spells CASSVGQIGNTIYF. The CDR3 region has the DNA TGTGCCAGCAGCGTAGGGCAGATAGGAAACACCATATATTTT.

J is TRBJ1-5 and V is TRBV30; TRBD1 matches at 9 bases. CDR3 length: 14 amino acids. J was trimmed by 5 bases and V by 2 bases; bases with no gene match: 4. Germline assignment: CDR1 GTSNPN and CDR2 SVGIG (reference sequence). CDR3: CAWSLGQGYQPQHF. In nucleotides, the CDR3 is TGTGCCTGGAGTCTTGGACAGGGGTATCAGCCCCAGCATTTT.

This clone has just a few counts. The chain is built from TRBV6-1 and TRBJ1-1; D is uncertain. Germline-derived CDR1 and CDR2 are MNHNS and SASEGT. V gave up 11 bases and J gave up 4 bases, with 14 bases separating them. This CDR3 has 12 amino acids. Here the CDR3 reads CASLRGGTEAFF. The CDR3, as DNA: TGTGCCTCACTTCGGGGAGGCACTGAAGCTTTCTTT.

The chain joins TRBV30 to TRBJ1-1; D remains ambiguous. Germline V CDR1 and CDR2: GTSNPN, SVGIG (reference sequence). With 3 bases removed from V and 1 base from J, the gap between germline ends came to 9 bases. The CDR3 is 13 amino acids. The chain's CDR3 is CAWRIQKNTEAFF. CDR3 DNA: TGTGCCTGGAGGATCCAAAAGAACACTGAAGCTTTCTTT. Filled out from reference TRBV30 and TRBJ1-1, the complete variable domain reads SQTIHQWPATLVQPVGSPLSLECTVEGTSNPNLYWYRQAAGRGLQLLFYSVGIGQISSEVPQNLSASRPQDRQFILSSKKLLLSDSGFYLCAWRIQKNTEAFFGQGTRLTVV.

J is TRBJ1-6 and V is TRBV5-1; D remains unclear. CDR1 is SGHRS and CDR2 is YFSETQ in the germline V gene. This CDR3 is 13 amino acids long. V was trimmed by 4 bases and J by 7 bases, leaving 9 bases between them. The CDR3 here is CASSPVGNSPLHF. CDR3 nucleotide sequence: TGCGCCAGCAGCCCCGTGGGGAATTCACCCCTCCACTTT.